The entry below describes one T cell receptor beta chain. Its specificity is not known. Sequencing was performed with immunoSEQ multiplex PCR; in TCRdb, only in-frame clones are kept and a portion is missing. The sample holds over 100,000 clones; over 90% are singletons and the top ten take approximately 1.8%. This specimen belongs to a study of T cell responses to AZD1222 COVID-19 vaccine. CDR1 is SGHNT and CDR2 is YYREEE in the germline V gene (reference sequence). V was clipped by 0 bases and J by 4 bases; unmatched bases: 9. The CDR3 runs 16 residues. Study-level results: Recipients of AZD1222 seropositive at baseline numbered only 6 or 7.

The V call is TRBV5-4, the J call TRBJ2-7; 8 bases align to TRBD2. This TCR came from an adult in good health. The sample here was peripheral blood, taken on day 0 of AZD1222 vaccination. The CDR3 DNA sequence: TGTGCCAGCAGCTTGGGTGGCTCTAGCGGGCCTTACGAGCAGTACTTC. This gives the protein CASSLGGSSGPYEQYF.